This T cell receptor (beta chain) is drawn from a study of tumor-infiltrating lymphocytes in primary liver carcinoma. Germline CDR1 reads SGHAT; CDR2 reads FQNNGV. CDR3 length: 14 amino acids. Reverse transcription of approximately 500 ng total RNA with a constant-region primer produced TCR beta cDNA. Researchers made the TCR beta libraries by running three nested multiplex PCR rounds with slightly modified ARM-PCR. Two initial PCR rounds of around 10 cycles each paired TRBV1-TRBV30 forward primers with a C-beta reverse primer. TCRdb ran MiXCR on the multiplex PCR reads and lists one entry per CDR3 protein. The repertoire has 300,000 to 350,000 distinct CDR3 sequences, about two thirds of them found once; the top ten carry 5.5% to 7%. They got blood RNA out of unsorted whole blood and also pulled out germline DNA. With respect to this clonotype: Germline and junction disagree at one end, which may indicate a read error.

Sequencing was performed on peripheral blood. This chain links TRBV11-2 with TRBJ2-1; D ambiguous. The clonotype originates from a middle-aged man with primary liver carcinoma and hepatitis B virus infection. The CDR3: CASSLGSLCNEQFF. The CDR3 DNA reads as TGTGCCAGCAGCTTGGGCTCCTTATGCAATGAGCAGTTCTTT.